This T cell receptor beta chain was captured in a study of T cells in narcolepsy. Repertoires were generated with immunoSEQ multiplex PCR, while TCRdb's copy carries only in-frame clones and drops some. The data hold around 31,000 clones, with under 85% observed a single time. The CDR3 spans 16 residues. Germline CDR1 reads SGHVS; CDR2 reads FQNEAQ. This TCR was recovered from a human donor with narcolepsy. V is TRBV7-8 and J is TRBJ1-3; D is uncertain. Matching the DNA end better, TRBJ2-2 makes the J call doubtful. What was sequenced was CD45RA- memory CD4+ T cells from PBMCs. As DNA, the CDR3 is TGTGCCAGCAGCCCCAGTATAGACATGCGCACCGGGGAGCTGTTTTTT. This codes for CASSPSIDMRTGELFF.